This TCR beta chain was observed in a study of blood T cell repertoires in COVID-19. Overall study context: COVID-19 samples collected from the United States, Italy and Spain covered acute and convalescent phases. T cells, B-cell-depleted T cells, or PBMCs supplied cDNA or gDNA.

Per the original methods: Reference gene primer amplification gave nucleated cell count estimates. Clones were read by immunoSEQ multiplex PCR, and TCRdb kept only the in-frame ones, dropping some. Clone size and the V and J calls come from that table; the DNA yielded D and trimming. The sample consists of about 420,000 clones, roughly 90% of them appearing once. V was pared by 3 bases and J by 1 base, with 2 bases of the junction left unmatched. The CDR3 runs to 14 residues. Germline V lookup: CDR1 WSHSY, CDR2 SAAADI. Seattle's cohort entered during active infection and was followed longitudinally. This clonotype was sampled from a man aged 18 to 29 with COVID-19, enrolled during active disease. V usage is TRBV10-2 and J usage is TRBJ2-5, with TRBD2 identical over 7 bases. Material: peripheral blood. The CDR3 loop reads CASSDGLGQETQYF. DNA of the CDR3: TGCGCCAGCAGTGACGGACTAGGCCAAGAGACCCAGTACTTC.